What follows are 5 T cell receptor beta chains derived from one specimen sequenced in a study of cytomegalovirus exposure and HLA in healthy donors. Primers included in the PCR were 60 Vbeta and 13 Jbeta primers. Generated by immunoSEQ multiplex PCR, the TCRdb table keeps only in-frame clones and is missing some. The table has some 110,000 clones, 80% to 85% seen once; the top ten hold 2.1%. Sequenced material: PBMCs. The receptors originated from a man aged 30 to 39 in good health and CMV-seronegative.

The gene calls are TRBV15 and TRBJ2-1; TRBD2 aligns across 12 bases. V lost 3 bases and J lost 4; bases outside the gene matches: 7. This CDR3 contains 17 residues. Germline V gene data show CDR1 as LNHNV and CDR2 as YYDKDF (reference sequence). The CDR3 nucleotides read TGTGCCACCAGCAGGGGCCCTAGCGGGGGGGCATACAATGAGCAGTTCTTC. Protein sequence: CATSRGPSGGAYNEQFF.

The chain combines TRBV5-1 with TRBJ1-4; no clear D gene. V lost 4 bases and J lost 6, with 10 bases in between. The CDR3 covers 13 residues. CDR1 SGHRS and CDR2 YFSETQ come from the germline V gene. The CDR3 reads CASSPTMDEKLFF. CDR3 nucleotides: TGCGCCAGCAGCCCTACGATGGATGAAAAACTGTTTTTT.

In nucleotides, the CDR3 is TGTGCCAGCAGCCCCAACAGGGGGCTTGCGCTGTTTTTT. It is translated as CASSPNRGLALFF. This rearrangement joins TRBV7-9 to TRBJ1-4; 9 positions agree with TRBD1. Germline V gives CDR1 SEHNR, CDR2 FQNEAQ (reference sequence). V lost 5 bases to trimming and J lost 14 bases; unmatched junction nucleotides: 9. The CDR3 spans 13 residues.

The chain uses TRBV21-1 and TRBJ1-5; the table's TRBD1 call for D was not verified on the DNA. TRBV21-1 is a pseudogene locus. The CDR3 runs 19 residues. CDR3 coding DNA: TGTGCCAGCAGCTTACCCTCCGGGGACAGGGGGCATAGCAATCAGCCCCAGCATTTT. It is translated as CASSLPSGDRGHSNQPQHF.

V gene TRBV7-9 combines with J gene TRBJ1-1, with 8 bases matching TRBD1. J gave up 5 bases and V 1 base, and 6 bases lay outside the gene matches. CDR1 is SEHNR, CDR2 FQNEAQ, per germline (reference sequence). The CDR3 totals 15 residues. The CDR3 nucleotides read TGTGCCAGCAGCTTAGGGACAGGGTTTGGGACTGAAGCTTTCTTT. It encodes CASSLGTGFGTEAFF. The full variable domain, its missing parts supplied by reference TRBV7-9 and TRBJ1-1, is DTGVSQNPRHKITKRGQNVTFRCDPISEHNRLYWYRQTLGQGPEFLTYFQNEAQLEKSRLLSDRFSAERPKGSFSTLEIQRTEQGDSAMYLCASSLGTGFGTEAFFGQGTRLTVV.